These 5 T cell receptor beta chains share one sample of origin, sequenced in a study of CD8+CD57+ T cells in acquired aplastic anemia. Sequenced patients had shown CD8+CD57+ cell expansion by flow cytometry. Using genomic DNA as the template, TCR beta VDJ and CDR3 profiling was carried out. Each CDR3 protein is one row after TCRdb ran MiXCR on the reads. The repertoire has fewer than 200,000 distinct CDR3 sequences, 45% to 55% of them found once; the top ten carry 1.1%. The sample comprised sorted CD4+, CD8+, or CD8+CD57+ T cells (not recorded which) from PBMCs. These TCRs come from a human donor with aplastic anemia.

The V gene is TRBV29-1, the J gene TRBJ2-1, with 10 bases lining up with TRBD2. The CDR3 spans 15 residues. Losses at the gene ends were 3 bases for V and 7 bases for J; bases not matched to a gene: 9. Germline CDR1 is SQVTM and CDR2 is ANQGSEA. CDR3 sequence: CSVDGAGGRRNEQFF. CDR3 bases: TGCAGCGTTGACGGAGCGGGGGGGCGGCGGAATGAGCAGTTCTTC.

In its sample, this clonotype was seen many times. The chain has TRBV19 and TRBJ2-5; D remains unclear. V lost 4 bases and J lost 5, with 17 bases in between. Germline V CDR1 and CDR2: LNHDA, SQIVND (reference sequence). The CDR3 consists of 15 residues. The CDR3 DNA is TGTGCCAGTAGTACCCAGACCTGGTTGGGGGAGACCCAGTACTTC. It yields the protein CASSTQTWLGETQYF.

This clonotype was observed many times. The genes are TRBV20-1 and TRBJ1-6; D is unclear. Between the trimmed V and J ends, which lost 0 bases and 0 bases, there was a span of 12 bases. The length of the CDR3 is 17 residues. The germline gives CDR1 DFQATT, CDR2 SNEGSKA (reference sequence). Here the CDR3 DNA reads TGCAGTGCTAGAGAGGAGGGCAGGAGCTCCTATAATTCACCCCTCCACTTT. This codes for CSAREEGRSSYNSPLHF.

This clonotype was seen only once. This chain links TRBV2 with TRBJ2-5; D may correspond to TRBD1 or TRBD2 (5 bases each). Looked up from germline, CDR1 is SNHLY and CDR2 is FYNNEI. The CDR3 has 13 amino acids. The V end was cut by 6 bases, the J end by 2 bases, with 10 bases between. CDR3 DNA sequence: TGTGCCAGCAGCCGGGACCAACAAGAGACCCAGTACTTC. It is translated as CASSRDQQETQYF.

The CDR3 sequence is CASIGLINSPLHF. The CDR3 nucleotides are TGTGCCAGCATCGGGCTGATTAATTCACCCCTCCACTTT. This chain uses TRBV6-1 with TRBJ1-6; D gene ambiguous. CDR1 MNHNS and CDR2 SASEGT come from the germline V gene. Trimming pared 7 bases from V and 6 bases from J, leaving 10 bases between. CDR3 length: 13 amino acids.